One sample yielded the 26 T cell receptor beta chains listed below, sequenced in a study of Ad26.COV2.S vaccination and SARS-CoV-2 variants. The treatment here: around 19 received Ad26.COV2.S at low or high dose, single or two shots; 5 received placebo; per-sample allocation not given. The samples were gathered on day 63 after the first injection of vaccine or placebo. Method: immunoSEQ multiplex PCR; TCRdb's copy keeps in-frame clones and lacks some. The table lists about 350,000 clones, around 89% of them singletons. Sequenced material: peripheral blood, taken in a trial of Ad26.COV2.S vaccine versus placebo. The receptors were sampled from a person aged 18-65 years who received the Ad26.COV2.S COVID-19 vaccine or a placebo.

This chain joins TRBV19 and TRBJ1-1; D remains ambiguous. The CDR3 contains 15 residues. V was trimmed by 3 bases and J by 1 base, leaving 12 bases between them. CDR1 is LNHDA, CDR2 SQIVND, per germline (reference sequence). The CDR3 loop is CASSIIYTGNTEAFF. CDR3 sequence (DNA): TGTGCCAGTAGTATTATCTATACTGGGAACACTGAAGCTTTCTTT.

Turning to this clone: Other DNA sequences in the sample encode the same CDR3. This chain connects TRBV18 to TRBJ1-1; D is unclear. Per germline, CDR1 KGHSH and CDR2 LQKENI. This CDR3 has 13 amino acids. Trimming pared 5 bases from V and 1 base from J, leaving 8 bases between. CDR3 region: CASSSDGNTEAFF. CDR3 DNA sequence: TGTGCCAGCTCATCGGACGGGAACACTGAAGCTTTCTTT. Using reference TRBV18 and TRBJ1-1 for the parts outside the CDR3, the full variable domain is NAGVMQNPRHLVRRRGQEARLRCSPMKGHSHVYWYRQLPEEGLKFMVYLQKENIIDESGMPKERFSAEFPKEGPSILRIQQVVRGDSAAYFCASSSDGNTEAFFGQGTRLTVV.

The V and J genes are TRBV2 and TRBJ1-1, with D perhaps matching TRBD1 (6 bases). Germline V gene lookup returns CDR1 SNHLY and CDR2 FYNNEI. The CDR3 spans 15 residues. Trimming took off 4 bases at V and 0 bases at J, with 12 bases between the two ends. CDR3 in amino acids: CASSVGHEMNTEAFF. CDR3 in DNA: TGTGCCAGCAGTGTGGGACATGAGATGAACACTGAAGCTTTCTTT.

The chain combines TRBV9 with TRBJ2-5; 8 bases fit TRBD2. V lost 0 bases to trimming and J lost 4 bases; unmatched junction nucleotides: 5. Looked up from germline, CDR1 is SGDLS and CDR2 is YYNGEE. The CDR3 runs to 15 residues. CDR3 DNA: TGTGCCAGCAGCGTAGCCCCCCTAGCGGGAGAGACCCAGTACTTC. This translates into CASSVAPLAGETQYF.

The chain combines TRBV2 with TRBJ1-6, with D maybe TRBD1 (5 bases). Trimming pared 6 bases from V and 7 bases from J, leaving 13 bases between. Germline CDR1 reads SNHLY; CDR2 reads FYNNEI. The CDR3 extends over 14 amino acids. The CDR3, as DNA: TGTGCCAGCAGGGGGGACGGACGGAATTCACCCCTCCACTTT. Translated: CASRGDGRNSPLHF.

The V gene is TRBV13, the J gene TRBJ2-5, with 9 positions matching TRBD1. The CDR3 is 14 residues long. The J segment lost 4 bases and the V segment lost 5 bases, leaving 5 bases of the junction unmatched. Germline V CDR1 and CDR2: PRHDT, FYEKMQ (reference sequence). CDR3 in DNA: TGTGCCAGCAGCCTTAGGACAGGGGTAGAGACCCAGTACTTC. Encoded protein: CASSLRTGVETQYF. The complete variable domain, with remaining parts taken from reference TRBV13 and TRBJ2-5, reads AAGVIQSPRHLIKEKRETATLKCYPIPRHDTVYWYQQGPGQDPQFLISFYEKMQSDKGSIPDRFSAQQFSDYHSELNMSSLELGDSALYFCASSLRTGVETQYFGPGTRLLVL.

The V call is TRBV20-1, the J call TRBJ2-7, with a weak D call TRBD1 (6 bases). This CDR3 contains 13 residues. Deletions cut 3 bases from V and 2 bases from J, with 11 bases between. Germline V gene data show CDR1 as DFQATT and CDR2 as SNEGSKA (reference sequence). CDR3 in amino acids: CSASRDTPYEQYF. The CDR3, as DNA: TGCAGTGCTAGTAGGGACACCCCCTACGAGCAGTACTTC.

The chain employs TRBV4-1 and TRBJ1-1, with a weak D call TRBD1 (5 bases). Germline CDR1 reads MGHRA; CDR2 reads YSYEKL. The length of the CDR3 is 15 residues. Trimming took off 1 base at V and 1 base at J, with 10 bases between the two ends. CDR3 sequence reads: CASSQVSTGNTEAFF. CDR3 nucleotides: TGCGCCAGCAGCCAAGTTAGCACAGGGAACACTGAAGCTTTCTTT.

CDR3 region: CASSGYQTGDSYEQYF. The CDR3 DNA reads TGCGCCAGCAGCGGATATCAGACAGGAGATAGCTACGAGCAGTACTTC. The chain employs TRBV5-1 and TRBJ2-7; TRBD1 might be the D (6 bases). Trimming removed 4 bases from V and 3 bases from J, with 20 bases in between. In germline, CDR1 is SGHRS, CDR2 YFSETQ. The CDR3 covers 16 residues.

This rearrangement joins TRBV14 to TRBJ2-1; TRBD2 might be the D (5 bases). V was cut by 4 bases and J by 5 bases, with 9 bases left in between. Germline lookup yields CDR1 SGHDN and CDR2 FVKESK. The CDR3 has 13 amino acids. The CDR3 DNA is TGTGCCAGCAGCCTCACTAGGAACAATGAGCAGTTCTTC. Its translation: CASSLTRNNEQFF.

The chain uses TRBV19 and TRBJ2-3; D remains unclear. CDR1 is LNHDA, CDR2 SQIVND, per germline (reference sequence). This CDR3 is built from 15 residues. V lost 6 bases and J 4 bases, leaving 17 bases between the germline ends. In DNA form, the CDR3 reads TGTGCCAGTAGACCATGGGAAGAACCGGCAGATACGCAGTATTTT. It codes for CASRPWEEPADTQYF. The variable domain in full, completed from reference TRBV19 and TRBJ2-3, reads DGGITQSPKYLFRKEGQNVTLSCEQNLNHDAMYWYRQDPGQGLRLIYYSQIVNDFQKGDIAEGYSVSREKKESFPLTVTSAQKNPTAFYLCASRPWEEPADTQYFGPGTRLTVL.

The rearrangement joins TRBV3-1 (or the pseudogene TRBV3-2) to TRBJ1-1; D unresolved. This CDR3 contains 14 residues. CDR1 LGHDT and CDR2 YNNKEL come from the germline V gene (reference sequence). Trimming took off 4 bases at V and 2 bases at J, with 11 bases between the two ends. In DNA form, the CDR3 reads TGTGCCAGCAGCCGAACAGTGGTAAACACTGAAGCTTTCTTT. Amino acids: CASSRTVVNTEAFF.

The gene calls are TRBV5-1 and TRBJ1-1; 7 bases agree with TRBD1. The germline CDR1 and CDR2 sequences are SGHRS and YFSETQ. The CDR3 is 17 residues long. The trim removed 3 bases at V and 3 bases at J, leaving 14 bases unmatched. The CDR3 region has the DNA TGCGCCAGCAGCTACCTGACAGGGACCCTTAAGGACACTGAAGCTTTCTTT. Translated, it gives CASSYLTGTLKDTEAFF.

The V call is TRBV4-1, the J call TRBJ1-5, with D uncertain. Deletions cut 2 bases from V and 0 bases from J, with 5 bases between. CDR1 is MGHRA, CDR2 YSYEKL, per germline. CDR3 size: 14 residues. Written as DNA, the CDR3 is TGCGCCAGCAGCCAATCGGGTAGCAATCAGCCCCAGCATTTT. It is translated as CASSQSGSNQPQHF.

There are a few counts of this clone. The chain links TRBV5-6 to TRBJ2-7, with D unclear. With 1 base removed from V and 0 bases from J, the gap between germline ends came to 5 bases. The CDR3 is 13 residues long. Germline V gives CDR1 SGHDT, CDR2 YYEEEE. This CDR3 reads CASSLRNSYEQYF. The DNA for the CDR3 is TGTGCCAGCAGCTTGAGGAACTCCTACGAGCAGTACTTC. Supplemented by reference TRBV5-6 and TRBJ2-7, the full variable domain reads DAGVTQSPTHLIKTRGQQVTLRCSPKSGHDTVSWYQQALGQGPQFIFQYYEEEERQRGNFPDRFSGHQFPNYSSELNVNALLLGDSALYLCASSLRNSYEQYFGPGTRLTVT.

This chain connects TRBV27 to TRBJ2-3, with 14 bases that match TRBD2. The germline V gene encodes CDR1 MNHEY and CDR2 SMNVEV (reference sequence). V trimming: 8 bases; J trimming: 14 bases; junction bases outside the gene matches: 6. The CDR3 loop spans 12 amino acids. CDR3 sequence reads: CASRLAGGPVYF. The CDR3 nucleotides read TGTGCCAGCCGACTAGCGGGGGGGCCAGTGTATTTT.

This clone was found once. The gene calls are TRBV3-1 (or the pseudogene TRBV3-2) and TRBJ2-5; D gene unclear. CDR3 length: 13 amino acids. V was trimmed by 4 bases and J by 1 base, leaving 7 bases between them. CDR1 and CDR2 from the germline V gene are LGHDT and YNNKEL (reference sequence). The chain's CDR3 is CASSPGVQETQYF. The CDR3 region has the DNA TGTGCCAGCAGCCCGGGTGTCCAAGAGACCCAGTACTTC.

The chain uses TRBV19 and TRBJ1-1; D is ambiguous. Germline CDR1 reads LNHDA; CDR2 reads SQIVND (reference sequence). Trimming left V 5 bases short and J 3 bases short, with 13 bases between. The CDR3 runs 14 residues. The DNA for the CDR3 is TGTGCCAGTAGTGACCGGGGAGTAGACACTGAAGCTTTCTTT. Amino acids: CASSDRGVDTEAFF.

CDR3 bases: TGTGCCAGCAGTATCGCAGCCCAGGGGCACTTTAACTATGGCTACACCTTC. Residues: CASSIAAQGHFNYGYTF. J is TRBJ1-2 and V is TRBV28; a weak D match, TRBD1 (6 bases). This CDR3 region has 17 residues. Per the germline V gene, CDR1 is MDHEN and CDR2 is SYDVKM. Trimming removed 5 bases at V and 1 base at J, with 20 bases between.

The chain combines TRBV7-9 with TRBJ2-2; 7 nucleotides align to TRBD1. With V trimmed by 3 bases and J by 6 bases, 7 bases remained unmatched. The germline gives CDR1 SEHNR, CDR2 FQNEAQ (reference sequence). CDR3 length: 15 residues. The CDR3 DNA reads TGTGCCAGCAGCTTTAACAGGGGTATCGCCGGGGAGCTGTTTTTT. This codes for CASSFNRGIAGELFF.

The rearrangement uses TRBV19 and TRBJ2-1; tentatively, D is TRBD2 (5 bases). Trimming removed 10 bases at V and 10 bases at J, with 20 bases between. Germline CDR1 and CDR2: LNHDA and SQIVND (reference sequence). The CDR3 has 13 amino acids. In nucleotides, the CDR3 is TGTGCCACTTCCGGACGAGGGCAGACCGAGCAGTTCTTC. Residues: CATSGRGQTEQFF.

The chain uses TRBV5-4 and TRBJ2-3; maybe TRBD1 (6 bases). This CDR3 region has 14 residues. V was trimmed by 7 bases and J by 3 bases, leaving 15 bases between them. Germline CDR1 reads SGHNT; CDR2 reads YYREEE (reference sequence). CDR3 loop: CASGLGRGTDTQYF. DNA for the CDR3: TGTGCCAGCGGATTGGGCAGGGGAACAGATACGCAGTATTTT.

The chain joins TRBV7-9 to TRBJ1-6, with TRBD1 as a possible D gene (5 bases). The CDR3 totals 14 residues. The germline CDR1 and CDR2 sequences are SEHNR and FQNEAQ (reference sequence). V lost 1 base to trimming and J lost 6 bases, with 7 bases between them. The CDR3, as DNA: TGTGCCAGCAGCTTAGTCCAGGGTAATTCACCCCTCCACTTT. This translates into CASSLVQGNSPLHF.

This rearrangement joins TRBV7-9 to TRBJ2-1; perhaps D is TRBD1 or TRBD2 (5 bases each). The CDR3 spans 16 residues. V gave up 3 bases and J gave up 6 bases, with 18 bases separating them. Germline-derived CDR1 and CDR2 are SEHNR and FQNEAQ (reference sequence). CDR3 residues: CASSFVGQGRPNEQFF. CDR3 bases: TGTGCCAGCAGCTTTGTGGGTCAGGGACGGCCCAATGAGCAGTTCTTC.

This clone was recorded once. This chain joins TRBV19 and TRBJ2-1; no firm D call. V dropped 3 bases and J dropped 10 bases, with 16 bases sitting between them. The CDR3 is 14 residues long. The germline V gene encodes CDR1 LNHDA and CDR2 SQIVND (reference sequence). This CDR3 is CASSIRVADPEQFF. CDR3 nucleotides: TGTGCCAGTAGTATCCGGGTGGCAGACCCAGAGCAGTTCTTC.

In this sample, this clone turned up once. The CDR3 loop reads CASSSHSTSGGPSYEQYF. The DNA of the CDR3 is TGTGCCAGCAGCTCCCATTCGACTAGCGGGGGGCCCTCCTACGAGCAGTACTTC. The chain is built from TRBV7-6 and TRBJ2-7, with 13 bases that match TRBD2. This CDR3 is 18 amino acids long. Germline CDR1 and CDR2: SGHVS and FNYEAQ. V lost 4 bases, J lost 0 bases, and 9 bases stayed unmatched.